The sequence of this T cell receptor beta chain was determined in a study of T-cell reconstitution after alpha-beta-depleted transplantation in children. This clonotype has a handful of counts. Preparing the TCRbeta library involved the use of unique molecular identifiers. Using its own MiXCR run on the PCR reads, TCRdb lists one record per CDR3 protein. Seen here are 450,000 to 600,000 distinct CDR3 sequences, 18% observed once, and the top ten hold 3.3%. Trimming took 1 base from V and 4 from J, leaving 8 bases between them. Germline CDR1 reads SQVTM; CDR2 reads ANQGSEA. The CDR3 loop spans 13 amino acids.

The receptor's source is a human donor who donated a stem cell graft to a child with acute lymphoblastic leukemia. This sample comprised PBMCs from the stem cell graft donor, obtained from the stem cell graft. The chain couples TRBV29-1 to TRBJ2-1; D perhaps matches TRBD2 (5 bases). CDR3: CSVEALAYNEQFF. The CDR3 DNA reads TGCAGCGTTGAAGCTCTAGCATACAATGAGCAGTTCTTC.